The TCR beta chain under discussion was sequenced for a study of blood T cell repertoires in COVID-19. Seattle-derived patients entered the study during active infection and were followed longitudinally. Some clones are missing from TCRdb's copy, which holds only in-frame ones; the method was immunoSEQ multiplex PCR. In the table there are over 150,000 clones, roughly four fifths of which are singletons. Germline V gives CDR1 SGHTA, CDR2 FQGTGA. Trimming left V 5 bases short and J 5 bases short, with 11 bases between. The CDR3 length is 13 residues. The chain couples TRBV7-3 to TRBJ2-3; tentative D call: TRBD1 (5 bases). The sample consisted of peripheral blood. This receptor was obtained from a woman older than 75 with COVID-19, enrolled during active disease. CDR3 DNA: TGTGCCAGCAGCCCCCGGCAGGGAGATACGCAGTATTTT. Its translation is CASSPRQGDTQYF.